This T cell receptor beta chain was captured by sequencing in a study of shared clonotypes between healthy human individuals. Regarding the study as a whole: It was the non-shared clonotypes that had lower generation probabilities than clonotypes shared by all four donors.

On this clone: The target antigen is unknown.

Assay used: immunoSEQ multiplex PCR; TCRdb lists only in-frame clones, some missing. The sample carries around 990,000 clones, roughly 80% recorded once. In the CD4+ fraction, cells were divided into CD45RA+ naive and CD45RA-negative memory subsets. CDR3 size: 14 residues. The germline V gene encodes CDR1 SGHTA and CDR2 FQGNSA. V was trimmed by 3 bases and J by 2 bases, leaving 10 bases between them. The sequenced material came from memory CD4+ T cells from PBMCs. Subset in this sample: CD45RA-negative fraction. The origin of this receptor is a man between 18 and 29 years old in good health. Some clones in this sample may be carry-over from other donors' samples. The chain uses TRBV7-2 and TRBJ1-2, with D unclear. Here the CDR3 DNA reads TGTGCCAGCAGCTTGTGGTCTGGAAACTATGGCTACACCTTC. Protein: CASSLWSGNYGYTF.